This T cell receptor beta chain was identified during a study of radiation and T cells in renal cell carcinoma. Study results and caveats: Baseline intratumoral clonotype presence is unknown without pretreatment biopsies.

As regards this clone: No antigen is known for it.

The time point here: blood 2 weeks post-SBRT. Treatment here: 15 Gy SBRT to primary tumor, nephrectomy 4 weeks later. Data came from immunoSEQ multiplex PCR; TCRdb stores just in-frame clones and leaves some out. The table lists more than 100,000 clones, around nine tenths of them singletons. Germline lookup yields CDR1 SGHTA and CDR2 FQGNSA. The CDR3 length is 14 residues. The junction had 11 bases not matched to a gene; V was cut back by 5 bases and J by 12 bases. Material: blood, obtained from a patient whose treatment included radiotherapy and nephrectomy. The chain carries TRBV7-2 and TRBJ2-1; 9 bases map to TRBD2. This TCR came from a woman aged 65 to 85 with renal cell carcinoma. The CDR3 nucleotides are TGTGCCAGCAGCCCCGCTAGCGGGGCCCTGGGGCAGTTCTTC. This encodes CASSPASGALGQFF. The full variable domain, with the rest looked up from reference TRBV7-2 and TRBJ2-1, is GAGVSQSPSNKVTEKGKDVELRCDPISGHTALYWYRQSLGQGLEFLIYFQGNSAPDKSGLPSDRFSAERTGGSVSTLTIQRTQQEDSAVYLCASSPASGALGQFFGPGTRLTVL.